Presented here are 18 T cell receptor beta chains from one specimen sequenced in a study of T cells expressing NK-cell markers. TCRdb reprocessed the 5' RACE reads and stores each CDR3 protein as one record, lacking DNA. The sample includes 500,000 or so distinct CDR3 sequences. The sample was blood T cells: a sorted CD56 or NKG2C T cell subset, CD4+ or CD8+ T cells, or bulk PBMC T cells (not recorded which). The receptors here all came from a man aged 18 to 29 in good health.

This chain connects TRBV6-2 or TRBV6-3 to TRBJ2-2; TCRdb returns TRBD1, unconfirmable since there is no DNA. The CDR3 length is 13 residues. Per germline, CDR1 MNHEY and CDR2 SVGEGT. Here the CDR3 reads CATTRTDTGELFF.

The chain links TRBV10-3 to TRBJ1-2; TCRdb names TRBD1, which stays unverified in the absence of DNA. The CDR3 length is 15 residues. Germline V gene lookup returns CDR1 ENHRY and CDR2 SYGVKD. Here the CDR3 reads CATKDREQGHYGYTF.

The rearrangement joins TRBV7-9 to TRBJ2-2. In germline, CDR1 is SEHNR, CDR2 FQNEAQ (reference sequence). This CDR3 comprises 14 residues. The CDR3 loop reads CASSSSVLTGELFF.

The V gene is TRBV20-1, the J gene TRBJ2-7; the D call of TRBD2 rests on TCRdb alone, since no DNA is present to check it. Germline V lookup: CDR1 DFQATT, CDR2 SNEGSKA (reference sequence). This CDR3 spans 13 amino acids. Here the CDR3 reads CSASRTSDYEQYF.

This chain connects TRBV27 to TRBJ1-5; the D gene TCRdb calls, TRBD1, cannot be checked with no DNA. The CDR3 length is 14 residues. CDR1 MNHEY and CDR2 SMNVEV come from the germline V gene (reference sequence). The CDR3 sequence: CASSTQAGDQPQHF.

The rearrangement links TRBV12-3 or TRBV12-4 to TRBJ1-6. This CDR3 has 14 amino acids. The CDR3 protein is CASSSSSYNSPLHF.

The chain joins TRBV12-3 or TRBV12-4 to TRBJ1-1. This CDR3 has 12 residues. The CDR3 is CASSLTRRDAFF.

The chain carries TRBV20-1 and TRBJ1-4. Germline V gene lookup returns CDR1 DFQATT and CDR2 SNEGSKA (reference sequence). There are 15 residues in the CDR3. CDR3 protein: CSARSPRTSSEKLFF.

The CDR3 spells CASSPKVPVTGKGATYEQYF. The J gene is TRBJ2-7, the V gene TRBV7-9; checking the TCRdb D call of TRBD1 is not possible without DNA. Germline V CDR1 and CDR2: SEHNR, FQNEAQ (reference sequence). The CDR3 loop spans 20 amino acids.

V gene TRBV5-4 combines with J gene TRBJ2-1; TCRdb's assignment of TRBD2 cannot be checked, as there is no DNA. Germline V CDR1 and CDR2: SGHNT, YYREEE (reference sequence). The length of the CDR3 is 16 residues. CDR3 sequence reads: CASSSPREGSYNEQFF.

The V call is TRBV5-6, the J call TRBJ2-2; TCRdb designates TRBD1, a call that cannot be tested without DNA. There are 16 residues in the CDR3. CDR1 is SGHDT and CDR2 is YYEEEE in the germline V gene. CDR3 protein: CASSLGGGHFRRELFF.

CDR3 protein: CSARVTGQQGEQYF. The chain recombines TRBV20-1 with TRBJ2-7; TCRdb picks TRBD1, but there is no DNA to check that call. Germline assignment: CDR1 DFQATT and CDR2 SNEGSKA (reference sequence). The CDR3 spans 14 residues.

The chain's CDR3 is CASSFQAPSGGYEQYF. The chain joins TRBV7-3 to TRBJ2-7; TCRdb's assignment of TRBD2 cannot be checked, as there is no DNA. The germline V gene encodes CDR1 SGHTA and CDR2 FQGTGA. The length of the CDR3 is 16 residues.

The rearrangement links TRBV5-1 to TRBJ2-3; TCRdb returns TRBD2, unconfirmable since there is no DNA. The CDR3 consists of 15 residues. Germline V gene lookup returns CDR1 SGHRS and CDR2 YFSETQ. CDR3 region: CASSSAGTRVDTQYF.

The gene calls are TRBV9 and TRBJ2-3; the D call of TRBD1 rests on TCRdb alone, since no DNA is present to check it. Looked up from germline, CDR1 is SGDLS and CDR2 is YYNGEE. The CDR3 has 14 residues. The chain's CDR3 is CASNQGDSTDTQYF.

The chain has TRBV6-2 or TRBV6-3 and TRBJ2-2; TCRdb calls TRBD2, which cannot be checked without DNA. CDR1 is MNHEY, CDR2 SVGEGT, per germline. The CDR3 extends over 17 amino acids. The CDR3 region is CASSYSGADANTGELFF.

J is TRBJ2-6 and V is TRBV12-3 or TRBV12-4. The CDR3 has 18 amino acids. CDR3 region: CASSDGWSDHLGANVLTF.

The chain has TRBV7-9 and TRBJ2-4; TCRdb selects TRBD1, and the lack of DNA leaves this call unchecked. The CDR3 runs to 14 residues. Germline CDR1 is SEHNR and CDR2 is FQNEAQ (reference sequence). CDR3 sequence reads: CASSPAGQGSIQYF.